This T cell receptor beta chain was retrieved from a study of OX40 agonist ivuxolimab in advanced cancers. Study information: People in dose escalation had one of these cancers: hepatocellular carcinoma, melanoma, renal cell or head and neck cancer. Among those treated, three patients had partial responses, one with hepatocellular carcinoma and two with cutaneous melanoma.

At cycle 4 day 1, cycle 7 day 1, and baseline, blood was sampled. TCRdb keeps only in-frame clones here, not all; method: immunoSEQ multiplex PCR. Of 70,000 or so clones listed, roughly 87% were seen once; the top ten hold around 2.7%. This CDR3 is 15 amino acids long. The germline V gene has CDR1 SGDLS and CDR2 YYNGEE. V was clipped by 0 bases and J by 0 bases, with 8 bases between them. This clone has only a few counts. The clonotype was recovered from an adult with an advanced solid tumor such as melanoma, head and neck, liver or kidney cancer. The V and J genes are TRBV9 and TRBJ2-3; no reliable D call. Sample: CD4+ or CD8+ T cells sorted from blood, taken in a trial of the OX40 agonist ivuxolimab. CDR3 bases: TGTGCCAGCAGCGTAGCTGGGGTCAGCACAGATACGCAGTATTTT. Translated: CASSVAGVSTDTQYF.